The 4 T cell receptor beta chains below were found in one sample sequenced in a study of T cell responses to AZD1222 COVID-19 vaccine. Profiling relied on immunoSEQ multiplex PCR, and the TCRdb table lists in-frame clones only, not all of them. This sample has 120,000 or so clones, with 70% to 90% found just once. Sequencing used peripheral blood, obtained on day 0 of AZD1222 vaccination. These receptor sequences come from an adult in good health.

The chain carries TRBV7-9 and TRBJ1-5; no clear D. This CDR3 spans 12 amino acids. V was shortened by 0 bases and J by 8 bases, with 5 bases between the two germline ends. CDR1 and CDR2 (germline): SEHNR, FQNEAQ (reference sequence). The CDR3 here is CASSLAREPQHF. For the CDR3, the DNA is TGTGCCAGCAGCTTAGCGCGGGAGCCCCAGCATTTT. Full variable domain (remainder filled in from reference TRBV7-9 and TRBJ1-5): DTGVSQNPRHKITKRGQNVTFRCDPISEHNRLYWYRQTLGQGPEFLTYFQNEAQLEKSRLLSDRFSAERPKGSFSTLEIQRTEQGDSAMYLCASSLAREPQHFGDGTRLSIL.

This rearrangement joins TRBV9 to TRBJ1-2; 7 bases line up with TRBD1. Germline assignment: CDR1 SGDLS and CDR2 YYNGEE. This CDR3 is built from 17 residues. Germline trimming cut 0 bases from V and 5 bases from J; bases unmatched to any gene: 13. This CDR3 reads CASSVGGQGDRAYGYTF. CDR3 DNA: TGTGCCAGCAGCGTAGGGGGCCAGGGGGACAGAGCTTATGGCTACACCTTC.

The chain's CDR3 is CASSLEIRVNEKLFF. The CDR3 region has the DNA TGCGCCAGCAGCTTGGAAATAAGAGTAAATGAAAAACTGTTTTTT. V gene TRBV5-1 combines with J gene TRBJ1-4; D unresolved. The CDR3 runs to 15 residues. The V gene lost 0 bases and the J gene lost 5 bases, with 11 bases spanning the gap. Germline CDR1 and CDR2: SGHRS and YFSETQ.

The rearrangement uses TRBV30 and TRBJ2-1, with D perhaps matching TRBD1 (6 bases). Germline CDR1 and CDR2: GTSNPN and SVGIG (reference sequence). Trimming pared 3 bases from V and 4 bases from J, leaving 10 bases between. The CDR3 totals 13 residues. The CDR3 region has the DNA TGTGCCTGGAGCGCACAGGGATACAATGAGCAGTTCTTC. This translates into CAWSAQGYNEQFF.